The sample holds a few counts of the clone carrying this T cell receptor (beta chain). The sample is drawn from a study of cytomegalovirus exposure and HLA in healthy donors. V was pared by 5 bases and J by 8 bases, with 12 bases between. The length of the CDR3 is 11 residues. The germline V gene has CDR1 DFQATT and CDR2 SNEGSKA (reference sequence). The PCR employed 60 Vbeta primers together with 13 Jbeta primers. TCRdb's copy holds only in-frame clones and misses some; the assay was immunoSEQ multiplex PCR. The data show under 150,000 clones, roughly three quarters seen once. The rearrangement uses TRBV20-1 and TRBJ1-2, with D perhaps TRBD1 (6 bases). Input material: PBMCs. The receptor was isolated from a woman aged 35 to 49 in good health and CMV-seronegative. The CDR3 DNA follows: TGCAGTGCTCAACAGGGCAAGGGCTACACCTTC. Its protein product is CSAQQGKGYTF.